This TCR beta chain came from a study of blood T cell repertoires in COVID-19. Germline CDR1 reads SNHLY; CDR2 reads FYNNEI. J was trimmed by 8 bases and V by 4 bases; bases with no gene match: 11. The CDR3 is 16 residues long. Participants, about 18 to 90 years old, spanned 25 or so US areas. Symptom resolution, clearance, or two negative PCRs marked the recovered donors of Cohort 3. The data were produced by immunoSEQ multiplex PCR, yet TCRdb's version contains in-frame clones alone and is incomplete. The sample consists of 310,000 or so clones, about 89% of them appearing once. Source material: PBMCs or T cells enriched from blood (not recorded which). The chain recombines TRBV2 with TRBJ2-1, with 10 bases lining up with TRBD2. This sequence originates from a woman aged 40 to 50 who had recovered from COVID-19. The CDR3 loop is CASSAGLAGEADEQFF. The CDR3 DNA is TGTGCCAGCAGTGCCGGTCTAGCGGGGGAGGCAGATGAGCAGTTCTTC.